The 20 T cell receptor beta chains listed next were all sequenced from one sample in a study of CD8 T cells in Susac syndrome. cDNA came from approximately 0.5 to 1 ug RNA primed by random hexamers. TCRdb re-analysed the immunoSEQ multiplex PCR reads in MiXCR, keeping a single row per CDR3 protein. The table has fewer than 350,000 distinct CDR3 sequences, approximately 85% seen once; the top ten hold roughly 0.21%. The specimen sequenced was CD8+ T cells from PBMCs. These receptors originate from a human donor with multiple sclerosis.

This clonotype was seen a single time. The chain uses TRBV6-6 and TRBJ2-1; unclear D gene. Germline loops: CDR1 MNHNY, CDR2 SVGAGI (reference sequence). V shed 4 bases and J shed 3 bases, with 13 bases lying between them. The CDR3 runs 15 residues. The CDR3 protein is CASSSPGPFYNEQFF. CDR3 bases: TGTGCCAGCAGTTCGCCCGGGCCTTTCTACAATGAGCAGTTCTTC.

J is TRBJ2-7 and V is TRBV7-3; 8 bases are shared with TRBD2. The length of the CDR3 is 13 residues. V lost 6 bases, J lost 7 bases, and 8 bases stayed unmatched. CDR1 is SGHTA and CDR2 is FQGTGA in the germline V gene. CDR3 sequence reads: CASSPGLGFEQYF. CDR3 in DNA: TGTGCCAGCAGTCCGGGACTAGGTTTTGAGCAGTACTTC.

The chain uses TRBV28 and TRBJ1-3; tentatively, D is TRBD1 (5 bases). Germline CDR1 is MDHEN and CDR2 is SYDVKM. V was clipped by 3 bases and J by 1 base, with 10 bases between them. The CDR3 sequence is 15 residues long. CDR3 nucleotides: TGTGCCAGCAGTTTTCTCGGGGGTTCTGGAAACACCATATATTTT. This gives the protein CASSFLGGSGNTIYF. Based on the CDR3 plus reference TRBV28 and TRBJ1-3, the full variable domain is DVKVTQSSRYLVKRTGEKVFLECVQDMDHENMFWYRQDPGLGLRLIYFSYDVKMKEKGDIPEGYSVSREKKERFSLILESASTNQTSMYLCASSFLGGSGNTIYFGEGSWLTVV.

The DNA of the CDR3 is TGTGCCAGCAGCCTAACTCCGGGAACCATGCCCTATGGCTACACCTTC. Amino acid sequence: CASSLTPGTMPYGYTF. The rearrangement joins TRBV5-4 to TRBJ1-2; D gene uncertain. V was clipped by 4 bases and J by 4 bases, with 20 bases between them. The V gene's germline CDR1 is SGHNT and CDR2 YYREEE (reference sequence). CDR3 length equals 16 residues.

The chain recombines TRBV28 with TRBJ1-2; no firm D call. The CDR3 contains 17 residues. Germline assignment: CDR1 MDHEN and CDR2 SYDVKM. Trimming removed 5 bases from V and 6 bases from J, with 25 bases in between. This chain's CDR3 is CASSHATSRTLPHGYTF. CDR3 DNA sequence: TGTGCCAGCAGTCATGCTACGTCTCGGACCCTGCCGCATGGCTACACCTTC.

The sample holds many counts of this clonotype. The CDR3 nucleotides read TGTGCCAGCAGCTCTTCCTACGAGCAGTACTTC. Translated, it gives CASSSSYEQYF. The rearrangement links TRBV27 to TRBJ2-7; D unresolved. Germline loops: CDR1 MNHEY, CDR2 SMNVEV (reference sequence). The ends were cut back, 6 bases at V and 1 base at J, with 4 bases in the middle. The CDR3 extends over 11 amino acids.

The rearrangement uses TRBV7-9 and TRBJ2-1; D not resolved. This CDR3 is 13 amino acids long. The V gene lost 4 bases and the J gene lost 6 bases, with 10 bases spanning the gap. The germline gives CDR1 SEHNR, CDR2 FQNEAQ (reference sequence). As DNA, the CDR3 is TGTGCCAGCAGCTACCCTCCAAGCAATGAGCAGTTCTTC. Its protein product is CASSYPPSNEQFF.

The V call is TRBV30, the J call TRBJ1-2, with 7 bases identical to TRBD1. Germline V gives CDR1 GTSNPN, CDR2 SVGIG (reference sequence). Trimming at V came to 3 bases and at J to 3 bases, leaving 13 bases not matched to a gene. The CDR3 is made up of 16 amino acids. CDR3 DNA sequence: TGTGCCTGGAGCGGGTTTGACAGGGAAAAATACTATGGCTACACCTTC. This translates into CAWSGFDREKYYGYTF.

This chain joins TRBV28 and TRBJ1-2; no clear D gene. Germline CDR1 MDHEN, CDR2 SYDVKM. With 5 bases removed from V and 9 bases from J, the gap between germline ends came to 19 bases. The length of the CDR3 is 14 residues. CDR3 coding DNA: TGTGCCAGCAGTCTCCAATCCTTGGCAGGACGCTACACCTTC. Translation gives CASSLQSLAGRYTF.

The V gene is TRBV20-1, the J gene TRBJ2-1, with 13 bases identical to TRBD2. CDR1 DFQATT and CDR2 SNEGSKA come from the germline V gene (reference sequence). This CDR3 contains 16 residues. With 1 base clipped from V and 8 bases from J, the junction kept 8 bases outside the gene matches. The CDR3 region has the DNA TGCAGTGCTAGAGGTTCCGGGACTAGCGGGACCGATGAGCAGTTCTTC. Translated, it gives CSARGSGTSGTDEQFF.

The V call is TRBV28, the J call TRBJ2-1; no clear D. Germline CDR1 and CDR2: MDHEN and SYDVKM. This CDR3 contains 12 residues. Trimming pared 8 bases from V and 4 bases from J, leaving 9 bases between. The CDR3 DNA is TGTGCCAGCGGGTGGGATTACAATGAGCAGTTCTTC. Its protein is CASGWDYNEQFF.

V usage is TRBV2 and J usage is TRBJ2-7, with 9 bases aligning to TRBD2. CDR1 is SNHLY and CDR2 is FYNNEI in the germline V gene. CDR3 size: 15 residues. The junction had 5 bases not matched to a gene; V was cut back by 1 base and J by 4 bases. Here the CDR3 reads CASSEGTSVLYEQYF. For the CDR3, the DNA is TGTGCCAGCAGTGAAGGGACTAGCGTCTTATACGAGCAGTACTTC.

In this sample, this clonotype turned up a few times. The rearrangement joins TRBV6-5 to TRBJ2-7; D gene unclear. The V gene lost 0 bases and the J gene lost 1 base, with 10 bases spanning the gap. From germline, CDR1 is MNHEY and CDR2 SVGAGI. This CDR3 is built from 15 residues. In nucleotides, the CDR3 is TGTGCCAGCAGTTACTCGGATCGGCCGTCCTACGAGCAGTACTTC. It is translated as CASSYSDRPSYEQYF.

The V and J genes are TRBV15 and TRBJ2-5; 10 bases are a match to TRBD1. V shed 3 bases and J 4 bases; nucleotides not matched to a gene: 2. This CDR3 has 14 amino acids. The V gene's germline CDR1 is LNHNV and CDR2 YYDKDF (reference sequence). Here the CDR3 reads CATSSRTGGETQYF. The DNA for the CDR3 is TGTGCCACCAGCAGTAGGACAGGGGGAGAGACCCAGTACTTC.

The chain carries TRBV7-9 and TRBJ1-3, with 7 bases aligning to TRBD1. The V gene end was trimmed by 5 bases and the J gene end by 2 bases; junction bases not matched to a gene: 6. Germline V gives CDR1 SEHNR, CDR2 FQNEAQ (reference sequence). This CDR3 is 15 amino acids long. CDR3 protein: CASSTQTGPGNTIYF. In DNA, the CDR3 is TGTGCCAGCAGCACCCAGACAGGGCCTGGAAACACCATATATTTT.

This chain joins TRBV19 and TRBJ2-1; D remains unclear. Germline V CDR1 and CDR2: LNHDA, SQIVND (reference sequence). The CDR3 totals 12 residues. V lost 6 bases, J lost 7 bases, and 10 bases lay in between. CDR3 sequence: CASSLTRNEQFF. DNA of the CDR3: TGTGCCAGTAGCCTTACCCGGAATGAGCAGTTCTTC. The full variable domain, with the rest looked up from reference TRBV19 and TRBJ2-1, is DGGITQSPKYLFRKEGQNVTLSCEQNLNHDAMYWYRQDPGQGLRLIYYSQIVNDFQKGDIAEGYSVSREKKESFPLTVTSAQKNPTAFYLCASSLTRNEQFFGPGTRLTVL.

This rearrangement joins TRBV4-3 to TRBJ1-3; D not resolved. Germline V gene data show CDR1 as LGHNA and CDR2 as YSLEER. Trimming removed 4 bases at V and 8 bases at J, with 24 bases between. The CDR3 consists of 17 residues. The CDR3 nucleotides read TGCGCCAGCAGCCTACGGGGAGTTCCCGACTACGGAGACACCATATATTTT. Its translation is CASSLRGVPDYGDTIYF.

This sequence joins TRBV14 and TRBJ2-3, with no clear D. V was shortened by 4 bases and J by 4 bases, with 15 bases between the two germline ends. Germline V lookup: CDR1 SGHDN, CDR2 FVKESK. This CDR3 is built from 15 residues. Here the CDR3 reads CASSPLVSGPDTQYF. DNA of the CDR3: TGTGCCAGCAGCCCTCTCGTCTCGGGCCCAGATACGCAGTATTTT.

The rearrangement uses TRBV7-9 and TRBJ2-1; D remains ambiguous. Deletions cut 8 bases from V and 8 bases from J, with 13 bases between. This CDR3 region has 12 residues. The germline gives CDR1 SEHNR, CDR2 FQNEAQ (reference sequence). Written as DNA, the CDR3 is TGTGCCAGCCTCCTTCCGGTCGATGAGCAGTTCTTC. This codes for CASLLPVDEQFF. Based on the CDR3 plus reference TRBV7-9 and TRBJ2-1, the full variable domain is DTGVSQNPRHKITKRGQNVTFRCDPISEHNRLYWYRQTLGQGPEFLTYFQNEAQLEKSRLLSDRFSAERPKGSFSTLEIQRTEQGDSAMYLCASLLPVDEQFFGPGTRLTVL.

The chain carries TRBV20-1 and TRBJ1-1; D is unresolved. Trimming took off 1 base at V and 3 bases at J, with 9 bases between the two ends. This CDR3 is 13 amino acids long. Germline CDR1 reads DFQATT; CDR2 reads SNEGSKA (reference sequence). The CDR3 loop is CSARGYADTEAFF. In nucleotides, the CDR3 is TGCAGTGCTAGAGGGTACGCGGACACTGAAGCTTTCTTT.